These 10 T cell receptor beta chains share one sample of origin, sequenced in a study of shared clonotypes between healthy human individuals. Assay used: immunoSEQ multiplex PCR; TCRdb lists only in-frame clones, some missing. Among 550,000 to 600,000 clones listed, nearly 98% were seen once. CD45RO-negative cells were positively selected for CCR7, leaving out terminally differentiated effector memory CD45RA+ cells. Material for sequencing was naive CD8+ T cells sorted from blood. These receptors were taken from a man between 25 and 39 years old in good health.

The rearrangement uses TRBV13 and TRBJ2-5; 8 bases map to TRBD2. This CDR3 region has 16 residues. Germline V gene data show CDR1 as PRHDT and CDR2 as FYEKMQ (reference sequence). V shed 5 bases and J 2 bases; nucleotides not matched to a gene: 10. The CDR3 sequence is CASSRGPGLGQETQYF. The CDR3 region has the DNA TGTGCCAGCAGCCGTGGACCGGGACTAGGACAAGAGACCCAGTACTTC.

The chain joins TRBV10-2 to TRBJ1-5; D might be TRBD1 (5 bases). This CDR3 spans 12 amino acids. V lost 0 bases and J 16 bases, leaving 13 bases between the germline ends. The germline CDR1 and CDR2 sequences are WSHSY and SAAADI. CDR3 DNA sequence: TGCGCCAGCAGTGAGTCTCTTTCAGGGTACCATTTT. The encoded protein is CASSESLSGYHF.

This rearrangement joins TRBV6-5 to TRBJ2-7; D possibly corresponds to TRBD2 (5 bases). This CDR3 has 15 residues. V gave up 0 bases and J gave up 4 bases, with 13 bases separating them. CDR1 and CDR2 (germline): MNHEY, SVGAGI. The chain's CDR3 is CASSYSRLVAYEQYF. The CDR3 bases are TGTGCCAGCAGTTACTCGCGTCTAGTAGCGTACGAGCAGTACTTC.

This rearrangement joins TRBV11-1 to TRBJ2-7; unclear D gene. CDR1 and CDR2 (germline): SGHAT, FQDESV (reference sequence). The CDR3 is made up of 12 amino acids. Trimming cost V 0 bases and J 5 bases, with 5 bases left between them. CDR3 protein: CASSLAGHEQYF. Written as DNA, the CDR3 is TGTGCCAGCAGCTTAGCAGGGCACGAGCAGTACTTC.

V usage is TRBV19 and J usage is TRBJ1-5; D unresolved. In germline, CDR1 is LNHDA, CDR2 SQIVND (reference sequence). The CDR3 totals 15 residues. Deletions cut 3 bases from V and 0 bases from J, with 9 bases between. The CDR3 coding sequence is TGTGCCAGTAGTATGTTTGGCTATAGCAATCAGCCCCAGCATTTT. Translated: CASSMFGYSNQPQHF.

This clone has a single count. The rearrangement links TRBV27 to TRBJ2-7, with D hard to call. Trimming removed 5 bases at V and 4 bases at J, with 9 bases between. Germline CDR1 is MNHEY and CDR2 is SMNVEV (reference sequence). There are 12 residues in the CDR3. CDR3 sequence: CASSANRYEQYF. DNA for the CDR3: TGTGCCAGCAGTGCGAACAGATACGAGCAGTACTTC.

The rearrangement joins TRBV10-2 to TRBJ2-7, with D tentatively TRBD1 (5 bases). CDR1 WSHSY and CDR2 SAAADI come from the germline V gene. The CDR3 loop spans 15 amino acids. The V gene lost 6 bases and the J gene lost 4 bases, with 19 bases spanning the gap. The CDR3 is CASRPEWGPRYEQYF. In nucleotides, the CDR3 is TGCGCCAGCAGGCCCGAGTGGGGCCCCAGATACGAGCAGTACTTC.

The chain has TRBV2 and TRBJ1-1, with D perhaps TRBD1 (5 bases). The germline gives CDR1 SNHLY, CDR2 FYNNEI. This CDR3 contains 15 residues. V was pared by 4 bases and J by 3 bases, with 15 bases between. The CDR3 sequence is CASSGSVGEDTEAFF. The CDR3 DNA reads TGTGCCAGCAGTGGAAGTGTAGGGGAGGACACTGAAGCTTTCTTT.

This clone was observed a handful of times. The CDR3 bases are TGCGCCAGCAGCCATAATAGGGGAGATACGCAGTATTTT. This sequence encodes CASSHNRGDTQYF. The V and J genes are TRBV4-3 and TRBJ2-3; possible D gene TRBD1, 5 bases. Germline V gene sequence: CDR1 LGHNA, CDR2 YSLEER. The CDR3 loop spans 13 amino acids. Trimming took 3 bases from V and 5 from J, leaving 9 bases between them.

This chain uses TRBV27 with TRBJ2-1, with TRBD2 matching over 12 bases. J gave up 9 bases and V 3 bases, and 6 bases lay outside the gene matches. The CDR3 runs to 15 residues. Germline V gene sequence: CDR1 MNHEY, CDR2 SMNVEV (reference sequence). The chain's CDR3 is CASSFLAGGVSEQFF. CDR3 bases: TGTGCCAGCAGTTTTCTAGCGGGAGGGGTTAGTGAGCAGTTCTTC.